This TCR beta chain originates from a study of identifying expanded T cells in peripheral blood. General observations from the study: Clone count variance between two-week samples rose with total template count. Differentially abundant clones: roughly 1.2 between replicates, roughly 16 at approximately 13 days, 19 to 20 at four.

The CDR3 runs 15 residues. Germline V gene lookup returns CDR1 SNHLY and CDR2 FYNNEI. The J segment lost 5 bases and the V segment lost 2 bases, leaving 4 bases of the junction unmatched. Collection occurred without any documented infections or immune events in donors. Using immunoSEQ multiplex PCR, the repertoire was profiled, and TCRdb retains in-frame clones only, with some absent. The table records 100,000 to 150,000 clones, 75% to 90% of them present only once. With respect to this clone: Its antigen is not known.

The V gene is TRBV2, the J gene TRBJ2-7; 12 nucleotides line up with TRBD2. This receptor was obtained from a person aged 18-69 years in good health. The sample consisted of blood. The CDR3 protein is CASSESLAGGNEQYF. As DNA, the CDR3 is TGTGCCAGCAGTGAATCCCTAGCGGGAGGGAACGAGCAGTACTTC.